One T cell receptor (beta chain) is described in this entry. The target antigen is unknown. The CDR3 contains 15 residues. V dropped 3 bases and J dropped 0; count of bases not matched to a gene: 5. In germline, CDR1 is MGHDK, CDR2 SYGVNS. The data stem from a study of T-cell reconstitution after alpha-beta-depleted transplantation in children. The TCRbeta library incorporated unique molecular identifiers. One entry per CDR3 protein results from TCRdb running MiXCR on the PCR reads. Among approximately 80,000 distinct CDR3 sequences listed, around an eighth were seen once. Study observations and caveats: T-cell numbers and diversity one year post-transplant derived largely from freshly generated T cells.

The receptor was derived from a male patient aged 2-10 years who had a stem cell transplant for acute lymphoblastic leukemia, so the T cells may come from the graft donor. The chain has TRBV25-1 and TRBJ2-7; 7 bases agree with TRBD2. Sample: PBMCs, mostly from graft donor cells, taken 180 days after TCRalphabeta/CD19-depleted stem cell transplant. This CDR3 reads CASSDRRGSSYEQYF. CDR3 nucleotide sequence: TGTGCCAGCAGTGATCGACGCGGGAGCTCCTACGAGCAGTACTTC.